This T cell receptor (beta chain) appears in the sequencing data of a study of cytomegalovirus exposure and HLA in healthy donors. 60 Vbeta and 13 Jbeta primers were used in PCR. Method: immunoSEQ multiplex PCR; TCRdb's copy keeps in-frame clones and lacks some. The table records 170,000 or so clones, about 73% of them present only once. CDR1 MNHNS and CDR2 SASEGT come from the germline V gene. V lost 4 bases, J lost 1 base, and 13 bases lay in between. This CDR3 has 15 residues. This receptor was taken from a woman between 35 and 50 years old in good health and CMV-seronegative. The V gene is TRBV6-1, the J gene TRBJ2-5; a possible D gene is TRBD1 (5 bases). Source material: PBMCs. CDR3 sequence reads: CASSGADRSQETQYF. CDR3 bases: TGTGCCAGCAGTGGGGCAGACAGATCCCAAGAGACCCAGTACTTC.